The clone carrying this TCR beta chain was observed a handful of times. Its target is not known. This sample was taken from a study of beta chain features in type 1 diabetes. Study-level background: The examined sorted cells totaled roughly 110,000,000 across samples. Study-level findings and limits: Naive, central memory and Treg TCRB repertoires appeared more alike in patients than in healthy donors. Since sequencing was performed on cDNA, cells with high TCR expression could be over-represented.

Every isolated RNA sample was fully reverse transcribed, so sequencing captured expressed TCRB transcripts. The method was immunoSEQ multiplex PCR; TCRdb's version includes in-frame clones alone and lacks a portion of them. The sample shows roughly 120,000 clones, roughly 40% of them seen only once. Each donor gave one heparinised blood draw averaging about 110 mL. J was trimmed by 6 bases and V by 6 bases; bases with no gene match: 8. The CDR3 length is 15 residues. In germline, CDR1 is SNHLY, CDR2 FYNNEI. Sequences were obtained from stem cell memory CD4+ T cells from blood. The sequence was obtained from a woman aged 18-30 years in good health. This chain links TRBV2 with TRBJ2-1; 10 bases match TRBD2. The CDR3 coding sequence is TGTGCCAGCAGAATAGCGGGAGGCTTACCCAATGAGCAGTTCTTC. As protein: CASRIAGGLPNEQFF.